This TCR beta chain derives from a study of tumor-infiltrating lymphocytes in primary liver carcinoma. Overall study: Sample counts of productive TCRbeta reads spanned roughly 3.5 to 8 million; these counts were similar across tissue types.

Each 20-30 mg portion of unsorted bulk tissue served as the source for co-extraction of RNA and DNA. Surgeons treated the primary liver carcinoma of the patients by surgical resection. V was shortened by 2 bases and J by 11 bases, with 10 bases between the two germline ends. This CDR3 has 11 residues. Germline V gene data show CDR1 as SGHDT and CDR2 as YYEEEE. Starting material of 450 to 500 ng total RNA yielded TCR beta cDNA via a constant-region primer. Libraries of TCR beta came from three nested multiplex PCR rounds with slightly modified ARM-PCR. Both of the initial two PCR rounds ran for around 10 cycles and employed TRBV1-TRBV30 forward primers alongside a C-beta reverse primer. One entry per CDR3 protein results from TCRdb running MiXCR on the multiplex PCR reads. The sample lists approximately 45,000 distinct CDR3 sequences; about three quarters were seen once.

This sequence joins TRBV5-6 and TRBJ2-5; D might be TRBD1 (5 bases). The sequence was obtained from a middle-aged man with primary liver carcinoma and hepatitis B virus infection. The specimen was liver tumor tissue from sampling region 2. Subset in this sample: tumor region T2, inferior pole. In nucleotides, the CDR3 is TGTGCCAGCAGCTTCCTGCGGACACAGTACTTC. The encoded protein is CASSFLRTQYF.